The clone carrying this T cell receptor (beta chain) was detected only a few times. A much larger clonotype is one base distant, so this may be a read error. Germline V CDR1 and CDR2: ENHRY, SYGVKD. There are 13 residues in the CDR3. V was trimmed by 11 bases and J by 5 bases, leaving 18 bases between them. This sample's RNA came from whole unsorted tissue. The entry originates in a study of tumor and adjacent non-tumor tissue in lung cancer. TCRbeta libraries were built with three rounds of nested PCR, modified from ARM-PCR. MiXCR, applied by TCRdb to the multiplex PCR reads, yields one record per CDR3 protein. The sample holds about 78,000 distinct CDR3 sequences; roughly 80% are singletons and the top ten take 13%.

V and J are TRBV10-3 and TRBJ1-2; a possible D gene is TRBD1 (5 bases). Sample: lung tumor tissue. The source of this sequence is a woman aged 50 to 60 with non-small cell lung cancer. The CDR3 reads CAANQGRKYGYTF. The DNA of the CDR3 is TGTGCCGCCAATCAGGGCCGAAAGTATGGCTACACCTTC.